These 14 T cell receptor beta chains share one sample of origin, sequenced in a study of technical replicates of blood from a handful of donors. Profiling relied on immunoSEQ multiplex PCR, and the TCRdb table lists in-frame clones only, not all of them. The sample consists of approximately 75,000 clones, 97% of them appearing once. The sample taken for sequencing was T cells isolated from PBMCs. These receptor sequences come from a human donor in good health.

This sequence joins TRBV18 and TRBJ1-1, with no clear D. CDR1 and CDR2 from the germline V gene are KGHSH and LQKENI. The germline V and J ends were trimmed by 2 bases and 3 bases, with 7 bases remaining between them. The CDR3 contains 13 residues. Here the CDR3 reads CASSPSGHTEAFF. In DNA, the CDR3 is TGTGCCAGCTCACCATCCGGTCACACTGAAGCTTTCTTT.

The V gene is TRBV6-4, the J gene TRBJ2-3; D perhaps matches TRBD2 (5 bases). This CDR3 comprises 17 residues. Trimming removed 2 bases from V and 0 bases from J, with 15 bases in between. Germline loops: CDR1 MRHNA, CDR2 SNTAGT. CDR3 in DNA: TGTGCCAGCAGTGACACCGCGGGCTCTTCTAGCACAGATACGCAGTATTTT. The encoded protein is CASSDTAGSSSTDTQYF.

V usage is TRBV6-1 and J usage is TRBJ1-2; D is perhaps TRBD1 (5 bases). The CDR3 has 14 residues. Germline V lookup: CDR1 MNHNS, CDR2 SASEGT. V lost 3 bases, J lost 0 bases, and 8 bases lay in between. The CDR3 sequence is CASSEGGANYGYTF. DNA for the CDR3: TGTGCCAGCAGTGAGGGGGGGGCTAACTATGGCTACACCTTC.

In this sample, this clone turned up a few times. The chain recombines TRBV30 with TRBJ1-1, with TRBD1 identical over 7 bases. The CDR3 extends over 13 amino acids. From germline, CDR1 is GTSNPN and CDR2 SVGIG (reference sequence). The V and J ends lost 7 bases and 1 base, in that order; junction bases with no gene match: 6. CDR3 sequence reads: CASMDRWNTEAFF. For the CDR3, the DNA is TGTGCCTCTATGGACAGGTGGAACACTGAAGCTTTCTTT.

This chain joins TRBV2 and TRBJ1-3, with D possibly being TRBD1 (5 bases). V lost 7 bases to trimming and J lost 0 bases, with 13 bases between them. This CDR3 has 15 amino acids. From germline, CDR1 is SNHLY and CDR2 FYNNEI. The CDR3 sequence: CASKTDLSSGNTIYF. The CDR3 coding sequence is TGTGCCAGCAAGACAGACCTAAGCTCTGGAAACACCATATATTTT.

The J gene is TRBJ1-1, the V gene TRBV11-3; TRBD1 is a possible D gene (5 bases). The V end was cut by 0 bases, the J end by 4 bases, with 12 bases between. CDR1 is SGHNT and CDR2 is YENEEA in the germline V gene. CDR3 size: 15 residues. The CDR3 sequence is CASSLDRGEGTEAFF. The CDR3 DNA sequence: TGTGCCAGCAGCTTAGATCGGGGGGAGGGCACTGAAGCTTTCTTT.

This sequence joins TRBV9 and TRBJ1-1, with D perhaps TRBD1 (5 bases). The CDR3 runs to 12 residues. Germline loops: CDR1 SGDLS, CDR2 YYNGEE. V lost 4 bases and J lost 8, with 12 bases in between. CDR3 sequence reads: CASSRGGVEAFF. CDR3 nucleotide sequence: TGTGCCAGCAGCCGGGGGGGGGTCGAAGCTTTCTTT.

The rearrangement uses TRBV5-1 and TRBJ1-4; TRBD1 is a possible D gene (6 bases). The V and J ends lost 8 bases and 0 bases respectively, with 11 bases between them. The germline V gene encodes CDR1 SGHRS and CDR2 YFSETQ. The CDR3 is 14 amino acids. The CDR3 DNA reads as TGCGCCAGTACCCGGACAGCAACTAATGAAAAACTGTTTTTT. Amino acids: CASTRTATNEKLFF.

This chain links TRBV2 with TRBJ2-7; TRBD2 matches 15 bases. The CDR3 spans 18 residues. V lost 6 bases and J lost 3; bases outside the gene matches: 12. Looked up from germline, CDR1 is SNHLY and CDR2 is FYNNEI. DNA for the CDR3: TGTGCCAGCAGGTCTGTCGGACTAGCGGGAGGGCCTTACTACGAGCAGTACTTC. Translated, it gives CASRSVGLAGGPYYEQYF.

V and J are TRBV4-1 and TRBJ2-7, with 8 bases identical to TRBD2. The CDR3 covers 15 residues. Germline lookup yields CDR1 MGHRA and CDR2 YSYEKL. V dropped 5 bases and J dropped 1; count of bases not matched to a gene: 7. CDR3 residues: CASSAQRETSYEQYF. In DNA, the CDR3 is TGCGCCAGCAGCGCACAGCGGGAGACGTCCTACGAGCAGTACTTC.

The chain links TRBV11-2 to TRBJ2-3, with 7 bases that match TRBD1. The junction had 9 bases not matched to a gene; V was cut back by 5 bases and J by 1 base. The CDR3 is made up of 16 amino acids. In germline, CDR1 is SGHAT, CDR2 FQNNGV. As DNA, the CDR3 is TGTGCCAGCAGCCAGGGCCGGACAGGCGGCACAGATACGCAGTATTTT. As protein: CASSQGRTGGTDTQYF.

The rearrangement links TRBV2 to TRBJ2-7, with D possibly being TRBD1 (5 bases). From germline, CDR1 is SNHLY and CDR2 FYNNEI. Trimming left V 7 bases short and J 4 bases short, with 11 bases between. The CDR3 is made up of 12 amino acids. Here the CDR3 DNA reads TGTGCCAGCACGGGCAGGGTTTACGAGCAGTACTTC. It codes for CASTGRVYEQYF. Full variable domain (missing parts from reference TRBV2 and TRBJ2-7): EPEVTQTPSHQVTQMGQEVILRCVPISNHLYFYWYRQILGQKVEFLVSFYNNEISEKSEIFDDQFSVERPDGSNFTLKIRSTKLEDSAMYFCASTGRVYEQYFGPGTRLTVT.

This clone was found a few times. This chain joins TRBV9 and TRBJ2-2, with D possibly matching TRBD2 (5 bases). The CDR3 is 13 amino acids. From germline, CDR1 is SGDLS and CDR2 YYNGEE. V was pared by 6 bases and J by 6 bases, with 12 bases between. The CDR3 DNA reads as TGTGCCAGCACCATATCCGGGGCCGGGGAGCTGTTTTTT. It is translated as CASTISGAGELFF.

This chain joins TRBV6-6 and TRBJ2-5; 9 bases agree with TRBD2. CDR3 length: 14 residues. The V gene end was trimmed by 6 bases and the J gene end by 3 bases; junction bases not matched to a gene: 5. Germline CDR1 and CDR2: MNHNY and SVGAGI (reference sequence). In DNA, the CDR3 is TGTGCCAGCAGGCATAGCGGGAGTAAAGAGACCCAGTACTTC. This translates into CASRHSGSKETQYF.